This TCR beta chain was obtained from a study of early T cells in non-severe SARS-CoV-2 infection. Overall study context: Sequencing was performed on bulk RNA from unsorted whole blood, leaving chains unpaired.

Attachment of unique molecular identifiers was made to individual cDNA molecules. MiXCR was run by TCRdb on the 5' RACE reads, yielding one entry per CDR3 protein. The sample lists some 60,000 distinct CDR3 sequences, around 13% seen once, with about 1.3% in the top ten. V gave up 5 bases and J gave up 4 bases, with 9 bases separating them. This CDR3 is 13 amino acids long. Looked up from germline, CDR1 is LGHNA and CDR2 is YNFKEQ. Study-level findings and limits: Missing private and CD4 specificities, VDJdb matching favored anti-spike CD8 responses.

This clonotype was picked up many times. Its specificity is unknown. This sample comprised whole blood, obtained at baseline. This sequence joins TRBV4-2 and TRBJ1-5; D unclear. The TCR comes from an adult who was a healthcare worker with PCR-confirmed SARS-CoV-2 infection or an uninfected control (not recorded which). The CDR3 DNA reads TGTGCCAGCAGCTTTAGAATTAATCAGCCCCAGCATTTT. It specifies CASSFRINQPQHF.